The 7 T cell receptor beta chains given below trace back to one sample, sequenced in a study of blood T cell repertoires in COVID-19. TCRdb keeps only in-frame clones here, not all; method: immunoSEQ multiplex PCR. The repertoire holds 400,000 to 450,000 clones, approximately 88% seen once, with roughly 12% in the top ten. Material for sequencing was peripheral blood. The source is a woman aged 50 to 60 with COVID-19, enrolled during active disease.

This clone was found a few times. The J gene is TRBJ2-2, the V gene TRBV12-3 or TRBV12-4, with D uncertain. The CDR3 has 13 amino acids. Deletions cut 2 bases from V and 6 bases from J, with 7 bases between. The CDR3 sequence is CASSLRVSGELFF. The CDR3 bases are TGTGCCAGCAGTTTACGGGTTTCCGGGGAGCTGTTTTTT.

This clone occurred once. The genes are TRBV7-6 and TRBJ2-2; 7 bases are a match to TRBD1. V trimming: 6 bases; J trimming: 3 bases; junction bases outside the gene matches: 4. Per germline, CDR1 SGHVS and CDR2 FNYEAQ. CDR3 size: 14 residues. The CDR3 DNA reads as TGTGCCAGCAGAGCTCAGGGGGACACCGGGGAGCTGTTTTTT. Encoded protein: CASRAQGDTGELFF. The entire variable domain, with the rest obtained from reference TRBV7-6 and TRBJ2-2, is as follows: GAGVSQSPRYKVTKRGQDVALRCDPISGHVSLYWYRQALGQGPEFLTYFNYEAQQDKSGLPNDRFSAERPEGSISTLTIQRTEQRDSAMYRCASRAQGDTGELFFGEGSRLTVL.

CDR3 protein: CASSSPTVTNTEAFF. CDR3 nucleotides: TGTGCCAGCAGCTCCCCAACAGTTACCAACACTGAAGCTTTCTTT. The chain has TRBV5-4 and TRBJ1-1; no definite D call. V was pared by 3 bases and J by 2 bases, with 14 bases between. The germline gives CDR1 SGHNT, CDR2 YYREEE (reference sequence). The CDR3 sequence is 15 residues long.

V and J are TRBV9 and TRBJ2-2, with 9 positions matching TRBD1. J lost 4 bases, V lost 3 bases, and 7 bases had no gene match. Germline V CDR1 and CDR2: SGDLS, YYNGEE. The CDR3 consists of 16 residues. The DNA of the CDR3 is TGTGCCAGCAGCGGGGGACAGGGAGTTCGCACCGGGGAGCTGTTTTTT. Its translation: CASSGGQGVRTGELFF.

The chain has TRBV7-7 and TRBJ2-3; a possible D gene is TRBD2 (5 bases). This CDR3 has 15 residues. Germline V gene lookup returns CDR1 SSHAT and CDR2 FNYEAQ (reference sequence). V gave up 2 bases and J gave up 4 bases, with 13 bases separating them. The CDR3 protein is CASSLHGEYADTQYF. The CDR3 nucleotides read TGTGCCAGCAGCTTACACGGGGAGTACGCAGATACGCAGTATTTT.

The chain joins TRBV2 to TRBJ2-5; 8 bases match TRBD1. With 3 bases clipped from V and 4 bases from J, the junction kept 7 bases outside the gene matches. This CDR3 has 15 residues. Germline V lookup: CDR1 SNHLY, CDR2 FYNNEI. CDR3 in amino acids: CASSERTGSRETQYF. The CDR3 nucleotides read TGTGCCAGCAGTGAGCGGACAGGGAGCCGAGAGACCCAGTACTTC.

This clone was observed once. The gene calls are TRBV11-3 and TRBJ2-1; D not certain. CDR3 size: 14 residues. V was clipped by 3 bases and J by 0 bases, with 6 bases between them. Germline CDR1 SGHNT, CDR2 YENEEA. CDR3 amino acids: CASSFTSSYNEQFF. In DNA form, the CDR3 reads TGTGCCAGCAGCTTCACGAGCTCCTACAATGAGCAGTTCTTC.